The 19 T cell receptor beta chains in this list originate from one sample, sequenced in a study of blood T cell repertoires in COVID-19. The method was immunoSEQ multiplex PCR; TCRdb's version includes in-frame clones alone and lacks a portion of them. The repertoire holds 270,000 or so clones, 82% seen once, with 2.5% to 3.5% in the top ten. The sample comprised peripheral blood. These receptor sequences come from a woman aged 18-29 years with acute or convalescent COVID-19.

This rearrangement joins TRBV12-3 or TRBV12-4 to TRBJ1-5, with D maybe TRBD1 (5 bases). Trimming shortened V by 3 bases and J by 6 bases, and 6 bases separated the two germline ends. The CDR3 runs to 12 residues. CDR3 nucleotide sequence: TGTGCCAGCAGTTTGGGGCCTCAGCCCCAGCATTTT. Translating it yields CASSLGPQPQHF.

The CDR3 protein is CARSLVVSSGNTGELFF. DNA for the CDR3: TGTGCCAGAAGCTTGGTGGTGTCTAGCGGGAACACCGGGGAGCTGTTTTTT. The chain is built from TRBV5-3 and TRBJ2-2; 7 positions match TRBD2. TRBV5-3 is an ORF for which the function is uncertain. There are 17 residues in the CDR3. The V gene end was trimmed by 0 bases and the J gene end by 1 base; junction bases not matched to a gene: 6.

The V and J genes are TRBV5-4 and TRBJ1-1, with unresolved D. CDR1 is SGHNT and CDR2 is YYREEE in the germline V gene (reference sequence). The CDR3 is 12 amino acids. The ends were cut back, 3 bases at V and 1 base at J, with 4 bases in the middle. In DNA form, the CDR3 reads TGTGCCAGCAGCTCCTCGAACACTGAAGCTTTCTTT. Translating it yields CASSSSNTEAFF.

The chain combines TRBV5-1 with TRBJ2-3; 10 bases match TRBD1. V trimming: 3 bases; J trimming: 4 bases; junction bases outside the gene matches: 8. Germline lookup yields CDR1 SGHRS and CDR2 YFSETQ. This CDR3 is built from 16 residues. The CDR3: CASSSGQGFGADTQYF. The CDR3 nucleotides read TGCGCCAGCAGCTCGGGACAGGGGTTCGGGGCAGATACGCAGTATTTT. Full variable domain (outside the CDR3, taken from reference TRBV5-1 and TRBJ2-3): KAGVTQTPRYLIKTRGQQVTLSCSPISGHRSVSWYQQTPGQGLQFLFEYFSETQRNKGNFPGRFSGRQFSNSRSEMNVSTLELGDSALYLCASSSGQGFGADTQYFGPGTRLTVL.

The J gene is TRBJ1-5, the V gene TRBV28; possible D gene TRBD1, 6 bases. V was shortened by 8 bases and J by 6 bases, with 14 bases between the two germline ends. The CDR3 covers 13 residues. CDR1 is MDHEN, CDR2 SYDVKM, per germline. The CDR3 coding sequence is TGTGCCAGCGAGGGGGTTGGGCGTCAGCCCCAGCATTTT. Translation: CASEGVGRQPQHF. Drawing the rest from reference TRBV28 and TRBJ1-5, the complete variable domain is DVKVTQSSRYLVKRTGEKVFLECVQDMDHENMFWYRQDPGLGLRLIYFSYDVKMKEKGDIPEGYSVSREKKERFSLILESASTNQTSMYLCASEGVGRQPQHFGDGTRLSIL.

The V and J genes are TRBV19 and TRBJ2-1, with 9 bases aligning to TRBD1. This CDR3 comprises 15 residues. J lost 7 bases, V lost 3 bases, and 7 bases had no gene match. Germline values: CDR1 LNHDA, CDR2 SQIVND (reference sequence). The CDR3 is CASSMPGQGRNEQFF. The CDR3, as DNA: TGTGCCAGTAGTATGCCGGGACAGGGACGAAATGAGCAGTTCTTC.

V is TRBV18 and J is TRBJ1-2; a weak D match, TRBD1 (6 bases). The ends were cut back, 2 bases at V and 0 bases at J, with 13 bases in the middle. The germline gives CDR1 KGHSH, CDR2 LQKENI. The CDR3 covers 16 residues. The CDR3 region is CASSPGGEPSNYGYTF. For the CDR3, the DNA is TGTGCCAGCTCACCAGGGGGCGAACCCTCTAACTATGGCTACACCTTC.

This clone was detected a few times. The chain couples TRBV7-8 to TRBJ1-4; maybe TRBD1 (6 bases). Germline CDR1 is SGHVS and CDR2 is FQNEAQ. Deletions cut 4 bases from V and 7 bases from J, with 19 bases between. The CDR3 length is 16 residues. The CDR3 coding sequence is TGTGCCAGCAGCTCATCCAGGCAGGGGTTCAGTGAAAAACTGTTTTTT. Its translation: CASSSSRQGFSEKLFF.

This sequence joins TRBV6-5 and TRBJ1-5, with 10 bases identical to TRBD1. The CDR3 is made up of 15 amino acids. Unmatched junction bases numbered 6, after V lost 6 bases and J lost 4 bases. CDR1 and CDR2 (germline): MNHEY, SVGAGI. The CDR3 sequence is CASSPGQGLNQPQHF. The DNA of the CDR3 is TGTGCCAGCAGCCCGGGACAGGGGCTAAATCAGCCCCAGCATTTT.

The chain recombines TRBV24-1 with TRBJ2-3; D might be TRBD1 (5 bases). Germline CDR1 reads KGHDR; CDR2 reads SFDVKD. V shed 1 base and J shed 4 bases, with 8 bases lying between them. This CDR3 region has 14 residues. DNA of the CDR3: TGTGCCACCAGTGATTTCCGCAGGGCAGATACGCAGTATTTT. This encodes CATSDFRRADTQYF.

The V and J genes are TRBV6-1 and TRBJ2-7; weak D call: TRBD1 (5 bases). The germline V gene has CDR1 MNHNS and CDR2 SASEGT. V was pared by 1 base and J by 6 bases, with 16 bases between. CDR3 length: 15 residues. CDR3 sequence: CASSEVVTGRVEQYF. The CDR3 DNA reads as TGTGCCAGCAGTGAAGTGGTAACAGGTCGTGTCGAGCAGTACTTC.

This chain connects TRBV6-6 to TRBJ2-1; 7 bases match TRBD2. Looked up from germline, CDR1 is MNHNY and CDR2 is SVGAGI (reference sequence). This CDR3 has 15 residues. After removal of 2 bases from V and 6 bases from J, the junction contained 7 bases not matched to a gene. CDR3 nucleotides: TGTGCCAGCAGTTACCTCCGACTAGCAGGCAATGAGCAGTTCTTC. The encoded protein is CASSYLRLAGNEQFF.

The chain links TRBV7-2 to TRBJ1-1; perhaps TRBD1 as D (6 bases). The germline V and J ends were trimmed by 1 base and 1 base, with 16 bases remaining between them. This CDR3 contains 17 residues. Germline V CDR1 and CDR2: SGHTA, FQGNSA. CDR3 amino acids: CASSLGPGGVGNTEAFF. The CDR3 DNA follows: TGTGCCAGCAGCTTAGGTCCGGGGGGCGTCGGGAACACTGAAGCTTTCTTT.

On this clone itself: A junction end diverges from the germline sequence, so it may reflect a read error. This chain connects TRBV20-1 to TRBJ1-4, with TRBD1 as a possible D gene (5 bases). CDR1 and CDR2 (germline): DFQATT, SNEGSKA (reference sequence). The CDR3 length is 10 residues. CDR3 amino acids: CSARGTGLVF. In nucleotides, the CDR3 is TGCAGTGCTAGAGGTACAGGCTTGGTTTTT.

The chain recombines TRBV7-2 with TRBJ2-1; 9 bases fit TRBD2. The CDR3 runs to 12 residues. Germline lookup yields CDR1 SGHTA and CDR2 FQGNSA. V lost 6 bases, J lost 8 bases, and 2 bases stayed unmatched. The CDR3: CASRKRGDEQFF. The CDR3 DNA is TGTGCCAGCAGAAAGCGGGGGGATGAGCAGTTCTTC. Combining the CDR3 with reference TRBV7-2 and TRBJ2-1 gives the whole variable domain GAGVSQSPSNKVTEKGKDVELRCDPISGHTALYWYRQSLGQGLEFLIYFQGNSAPDKSGLPSDRFSAERTGGSVSTLTIQRTQQEDSAVYLCASRKRGDEQFFGPGTRLTVL.

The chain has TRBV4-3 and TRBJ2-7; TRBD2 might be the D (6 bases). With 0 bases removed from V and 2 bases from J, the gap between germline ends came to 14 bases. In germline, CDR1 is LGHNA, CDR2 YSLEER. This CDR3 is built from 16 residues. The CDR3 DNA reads TGCGCCAGCAGCCAAGATAAAGCGGGCACAACCTACGAGCAGTACTTC. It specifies CASSQDKAGTTYEQYF.

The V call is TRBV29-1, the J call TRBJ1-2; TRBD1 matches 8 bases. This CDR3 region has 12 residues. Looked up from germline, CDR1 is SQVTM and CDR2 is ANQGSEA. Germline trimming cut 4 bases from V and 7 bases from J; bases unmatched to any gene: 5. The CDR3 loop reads CSVADRVGGYTF. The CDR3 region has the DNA TGCAGCGTTGCGGACAGGGTGGGTGGCTACACCTTC. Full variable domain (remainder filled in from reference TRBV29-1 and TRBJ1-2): SAVISQKPSRDICQRGTSLTIQCQVDSQVTMMFWYRQQPGQSLTLIATANQGSEATYESGFVIDKFPISRPNLTFSTLTVSNMSPEDSSIYLCSVADRVGGYTFGSGTRLTVV.

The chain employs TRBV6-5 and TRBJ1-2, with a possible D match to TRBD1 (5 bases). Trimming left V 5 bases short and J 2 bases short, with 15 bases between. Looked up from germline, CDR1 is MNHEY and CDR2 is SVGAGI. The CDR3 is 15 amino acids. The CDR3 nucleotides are TGTGCCAGCAGTCTAGGACACCCTCGGAACTATGGCTACACCTTC. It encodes CASSLGHPRNYGYTF.

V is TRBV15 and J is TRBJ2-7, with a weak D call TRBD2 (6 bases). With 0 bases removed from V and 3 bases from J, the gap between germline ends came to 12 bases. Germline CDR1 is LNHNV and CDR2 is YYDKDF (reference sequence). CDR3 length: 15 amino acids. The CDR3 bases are TGTGCCACCAGCAGAGATAGCGGCGGGTACTACGAGCAGTACTTC. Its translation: CATSRDSGGYYEQYF.